This T cell receptor beta chain was sequenced for a study of cytomegalovirus exposure and HLA in healthy donors. Notes on the study in general: An observed cluster of highly shared sequence variants was recorded as a likely sequencing artifact. Earlier findings revealed that most TCR beta V segments proved productive either about 87% or about 30% of the time. Immune exposure was documented only through CMV serostatus. Despite most TCR sequences being rare, some public TCRs occurred in many donors.

The PCR ran on 60 Vbeta and 13 Jbeta primers. Profiled with immunoSEQ multiplex PCR; TCRdb holds only in-frame clones, not every one. This table has 160,000 or so clones, more than 65% appearing once. As to this clone: What it binds is not known.

V lost 3 bases to trimming and J lost 0 bases, with 7 bases between them. The CDR3 extends over 13 amino acids. Germline V gene data show CDR1 as SGHRS and CDR2 as YFSETQ. The sample was PBMCs. The chain uses TRBV5-1 and TRBJ2-7, with no clear D. The TCR comes from a woman in her forties or fifties in good health and CMV-seronegative. CDR3 residues: CASSSGSSYEQYF. Written as DNA, the CDR3 is TGCGCCAGCAGCTCAGGATCCTCCTACGAGCAGTACTTC.